Sequencing of this T cell receptor beta chain was carried out in a study of blood T cells in healthy people across ages. With regard to this clonotype: As yet, its antigen is unknown.

Study observations and caveats: For the donors, CMV status was unknown and possibly confounded expanded clonotype changes.

Germline-derived CDR1 and CDR2 are SEHNR and FQNEAQ (reference sequence). The V and J ends lost 5 bases and 3 bases respectively, with 14 bases between them. The CDR3 totals 15 residues. A second PCR, run for about 7 to 11 cycles, used a sample-barcoded 5' primer plus a J-beta primer mix. A tag from a template-switch adaptor with 12 random nucleotides marked each cDNA molecule. TCRdb re-derived calls from the 5' RACE reads in MiXCR, one entry per CDR3 protein. The sample lists about 640,000 distinct CDR3 sequences; about 54% were seen once. Input material: blood. The rearrangement links TRBV7-9 to TRBJ1-5, with D possibly being TRBD1 (6 bases). The clonotype was recovered from a man in his sixties in good health. The CDR3 loop reads CASSPGSGVNQPQHF. CDR3 in DNA: TGTGCCAGCAGCCCAGGGTCAGGGGTCAATCAGCCCCAGCATTTT.